A single sample is the source of the 20 T cell receptor beta chains below, sequenced in a study of vaccination effects on CD4 cells after COVID-19. Assay used: immunoSEQ multiplex PCR; TCRdb lists only in-frame clones, some missing. In the table there are 50,000 to 75,000 clones, 70% to 85% of which are singletons. Their target antigens are unknown. Upon completion of more than 9 days in culture, CD4+ T cells were isolated. Sample: CD4+ T cells from PBMCs cultured without peptide, taken before COVID-19 vaccination. The receptors originated from a human donor who had a prior SARS-CoV-2 infection.

This chain uses TRBV19 with TRBJ2-1, with 7 bases that match TRBD2. The CDR3 extends over 15 amino acids. V was pared by 4 bases and J by 9 bases, with 12 bases of the junction left unmatched. Germline V gene sequence: CDR1 LNHDA, CDR2 SQIVND (reference sequence). The CDR3 here is CASSRGAGLRGEQFF. The CDR3 DNA follows: TGTGCCAGTAGTAGGGGAGCGGGACTTAGAGGTGAGCAGTTCTTC.

The sample holds a few counts of this clone. The gene calls are TRBV7-9 and TRBJ2-3, with unresolved D. Trimming shortened V by 1 base and J by 2 bases, and 7 bases separated the two germline ends. This CDR3 contains 14 residues. Germline loops: CDR1 SEHNR, CDR2 FQNEAQ (reference sequence). This CDR3 is CASSLDWDTDTQYF. In nucleotides, the CDR3 is TGTGCCAGCAGCTTAGACTGGGACACAGATACGCAGTATTTT.

The table lists this clone with a few counts. The V and J genes are TRBV4-1 and TRBJ1-5, with 7 bases identical to TRBD1. Trimming cost V 0 bases and J 16 bases; bases outside gene matches: 21. The CDR3 is 17 residues long. Germline-derived CDR1 and CDR2 are MGHRA and YSYEKL. The CDR3 sequence is CASSQDRGDSAGTNVHF. The DNA of the CDR3 is TGCGCCAGCAGCCAAGATCGTGGGGACAGTGCGGGCACAAACGTCCATTTT.

This clone was detected only a few times. The V and J genes are TRBV23-1 and TRBJ1-5; D might be TRBD1 (5 bases). TRBV23-1 is known as an ORF, though its function is uncertain. Trimming pared 3 bases from V and 10 bases from J, leaving 19 bases between. This CDR3 region has 15 residues. The CDR3 nucleotides read TGCGCCAGCAGTCAGCCGGGACCGCCAATCGACCCCCAGCATTTT. Residues: CASSQPGPPIDPQHF.

V gene TRBV18 combines with J gene TRBJ2-5; 7 positions match TRBD1. J lost 1 base, V lost 0 bases, and 2 bases had no gene match. The CDR3 has 15 residues. Germline lookup yields CDR1 KGHSH and CDR2 LQKENI. The CDR3 sequence: CASSPPGQTQETQYF. Written as DNA, the CDR3 is TGTGCCAGCTCACCACCGGGACAGACCCAAGAGACCCAGTACTTC.

This chain uses TRBV5-1 with TRBJ1-1; D remains ambiguous. Germline CDR1 is SGHRS and CDR2 is YFSETQ. Trimming shortened V by 0 bases and J by 1 base, and 10 bases separated the two germline ends. This CDR3 is built from 15 residues. CDR3 sequence: CASSLVGSWNTEAFF. CDR3 coding DNA: TGCGCCAGCAGCTTGGTCGGTTCTTGGAACACTGAAGCTTTCTTT.

The chain uses TRBV11-3 and TRBJ2-1; 7 bases align to TRBD2. Germline V gene lookup returns CDR1 SGHNT and CDR2 YENEEA. V lost 1 base, J lost 3 bases, and 6 bases stayed unmatched. The CDR3 is made up of 16 amino acids. CDR3 sequence: CASSLAGGPLYNEQFF. CDR3 in DNA: TGTGCCAGCAGCTTAGCGGGGGGACCGCTCTACAATGAGCAGTTCTTC. The full variable domain, its missing parts supplied by reference TRBV11-3 and TRBJ2-1, is EAGVVQSPRYKIIEKKQPVAFWCNPISGHNTLYWYLQNLGQGPELLIRYENEEAVDDSQLPKDRFSAERLKGVDSTLKIQPAELGDSAVYLCASSLAGGPLYNEQFFGPGTRLTVL.

The chain recombines TRBV7-3 with TRBJ2-1; D is unclear. Trimming removed 4 bases from V and 7 bases from J, with 11 bases in between. Germline V gene data show CDR1 as SGHTA and CDR2 as FQGTGA. The CDR3 is made up of 13 amino acids. The chain's CDR3 is CASSYLLGNEQFF. For the CDR3, the DNA is TGTGCCAGCAGCTACCTTTTGGGGAATGAGCAGTTCTTC.

This clone was detected only once. V is TRBV11-3 and J is TRBJ2-2, with a possible D match to TRBD2 (5 bases). Deletions cut 3 bases from V and 4 bases from J, with 18 bases between. CDR1 SGHNT and CDR2 YENEEA come from the germline V gene. The CDR3 extends over 17 amino acids. CDR3 DNA sequence: TGTGCCAGCAGCTTTGGAGGCCACAGCCCCCTCACCGGGGAGCTGTTTTTT. It is translated as CASSFGGHSPLTGELFF.

J is TRBJ1-5 and V is TRBV5-1, with TRBD1 as a possible D gene (6 bases). This CDR3 spans 15 amino acids. Trimming removed 4 bases at V and 6 bases at J, with 17 bases between. CDR1 and CDR2 (germline): SGHRS, YFSETQ. The CDR3 loop is CASSETGNSGQPQHF. The CDR3 DNA reads TGCGCCAGCAGCGAAACAGGGAATTCTGGTCAGCCCCAGCATTTT.

CDR3 nucleotides: TGTGCCAGCAGCCGCGGAAGGCGGGAGGCAGATACGCAGTATTTT. Its protein is CASSRGRREADTQYF. The rearrangement uses TRBV11-3 and TRBJ2-3, with 8 bases aligning to TRBD2. The CDR3 has 15 residues. Trimming removed 5 bases from V and 4 bases from J; junction bases left unmatched: 8. Germline values: CDR1 SGHNT, CDR2 YENEEA. The variable domain in full, completed from reference TRBV11-3 and TRBJ2-3, reads EAGVVQSPRYKIIEKKQPVAFWCNPISGHNTLYWYLQNLGQGPELLIRYENEEAVDDSQLPKDRFSAERLKGVDSTLKIQPAELGDSAVYLCASSRGRREADTQYFGPGTRLTVL.

This chain uses TRBV5-1 with TRBJ2-5, with 16 bases matching TRBD2. Germline CDR1 reads SGHRS; CDR2 reads YFSETQ. The CDR3 is 16 residues long. V was clipped by 4 bases and J by 5 bases; unmatched bases: 5. DNA of the CDR3: TGCGCCAGCAGCAAGGGACTAGCGGGGGGGCATGAGACCCAGTACTTC. It is translated as CASSKGLAGGHETQYF.

The chain has TRBV5-8 and TRBJ1-2; D is unresolved. The germline gives CDR1 SGHTS, CDR2 YDEGEE. This CDR3 has 13 amino acids. Trimming pared 6 bases from V and 4 bases from J, leaving 13 bases between. CDR3 in amino acids: CASTLRGLYGYTF. CDR3 nucleotides: TGTGCCAGCACACTTCGAGGGCTCTATGGCTACACCTTC.

This rearrangement joins TRBV19 to TRBJ2-5; possibly TRBD1 for D (5 bases). Trimming cost V 9 bases and J 7 bases, with 18 bases left between them. The CDR3 consists of 13 residues. The germline V gene has CDR1 LNHDA and CDR2 SQIVND (reference sequence). The CDR3 bases are TGTGCCAGCCGGACACCCCCGTTGGGGACCCAGTACTTC. Translated, it gives CASRTPPLGTQYF.

This clone was observed a handful of times. The rearrangement links TRBV9 to TRBJ2-1; 11 bases are shared with TRBD2. The length of the CDR3 is 14 residues. CDR1 is SGDLS and CDR2 is YYNGEE in the germline V gene. V lost 2 bases and J lost 9; bases outside the gene matches: 4. CDR3 residues: CASSVSGREGEQFF. In DNA, the CDR3 is TGTGCCAGCAGCGTTAGCGGGAGGGAGGGTGAGCAGTTCTTC.

A remark on this clone: The sample contains more than one DNA sequence encoding this CDR3. The chain recombines TRBV9 with TRBJ2-1; D is ambiguous. V was cut by 0 bases and J by 4 bases, with 5 bases left in between. The CDR3 has 13 residues. From germline, CDR1 is SGDLS and CDR2 YYNGEE. CDR3 sequence reads: CASSVGPYNEQFF. Written as DNA, the CDR3 is TGTGCCAGCAGCGTAGGGCCATACAATGAGCAGTTCTTC.

The genes are TRBV11-3 and TRBJ1-2; the match to TRBD1 covers 10 bases. The CDR3 consists of 16 residues. Trimming cost V 0 bases and J 4 bases; bases outside gene matches: 5. Germline V lookup: CDR1 SGHNT, CDR2 YENEEA. The DNA for the CDR3 is TGTGCCAGCAGCTTAGACCGGGGACAGGGGTTCTATGGCTACACCTTC. Translation: CASSLDRGQGFYGYTF.

This clone was observed a single time. This chain joins TRBV24-1 and TRBJ2-3, with D perhaps matching TRBD2 (7 bases). This CDR3 has 17 amino acids. The V end lost 4 bases, the J end lost 1 base, and 17 bases lay between the germline ends. The V gene's germline CDR1 is KGHDR and CDR2 SFDVKD. CDR3 sequence (DNA): TGTGCCACCAGTGACCCTGGGGGGGGCTTCGGCACAGATACGCAGTATTTT. It yields the protein CATSDPGGGFGTDTQYF.

This sequence joins TRBV9 and TRBJ2-5; 9 bases align to TRBD1. From germline, CDR1 is SGDLS and CDR2 YYNGEE. The CDR3 contains 13 residues. The V and J ends lost 2 bases and 5 bases, in that order; junction bases with no gene match: 1. The CDR3 spells CASSVDRGETQYF. CDR3 nucleotides: TGTGCCAGCAGCGTTGACAGGGGGGAGACCCAGTACTTC.

This chain connects TRBV6-1 to TRBJ2-1; 11 positions match TRBD2. The CDR3 is 17 amino acids. Germline CDR1 reads MNHNS; CDR2 reads SASEGT. The V and J ends lost 4 bases and 3 bases, in that order; junction bases with no gene match: 8. Here the CDR3 DNA reads TGTGCCAGCAGTGTAGCGCCTAGCGGGGGGTACTACAATGAGCAGTTCTTC. This codes for CASSVAPSGGYYNEQFF.